This T cell receptor (beta chain) was profiled in a study of shared clonotypes between healthy human individuals. Donors were healthy HIV-negative adults without recent acute infections or vaccinations. Germline V lookup: CDR1 SGHTA, CDR2 FQGNSA. This CDR3 spans 16 amino acids. Trimming took 5 bases from V and 2 from J; bases not matched to a gene: 11. Deep-level settings were used for running the assay. Several immunoSEQ 96-well plates shared each subset's DNA, each plate a replicate. Authors' methods: For the immunoSEQ data, sequences were junction-only without quality scores, so filtering differed. Using immunoSEQ multiplex PCR, the repertoire was profiled, and TCRdb retains in-frame clones only, with some absent. V, J and clone size were drawn from that table, and D and trimming were deduced from the DNA. The data hold 2,100,000 or so clones, with nearly 97% observed a single time.

The rearrangement links TRBV7-2 to TRBJ2-7; 8 bases are shared with TRBD2. Input material: naive CD4+ T cells sorted from blood. Subset indicated: CD45RA+ positively selected. The clonotype was recovered from a man between 18 and 29 years old in good health. This CDR3 reads CASSLYTAGGAYEQYF. DNA for the CDR3: TGTGCCAGCAGCCTTTACACGGCGGGAGGAGCCTACGAGCAGTACTTC.